This entry lists 30 T cell receptor beta chains sequenced from one sample in a study of shared clonotypes between healthy human individuals. Libraries were prepared by immunoSEQ multiplex PCR; TCRdb keeps only in-frame clonotypes and omits some of them. The table shows roughly 2 million clones, with approximately 94% occurring only once. Sample: naive CD4+ T cells sorted from blood. Subset indicated: CD45RA+ positively selected. These receptors all come from a man younger than 35 in good health.

The chain carries TRBV5-4 and TRBJ2-1, with D unclear. V shed 4 bases and J shed 4 bases, with 9 bases lying between them. CDR1 is SGHNT, CDR2 YYREEE, per germline (reference sequence). This CDR3 has 13 residues. CDR3 DNA sequence: TGTGCCAGCAGCACTATGGGATACAATGAGCAGTTCTTC. It translates to CASSTMGYNEQFF.

In its sample, this clone was seen a few times. The chain combines TRBV27 with TRBJ1-6; TRBD1 agrees at 7 bases. CDR3 size: 14 residues. Germline loops: CDR1 MNHEY, CDR2 SMNVEV (reference sequence). V dropped 5 bases and J dropped 9; count of bases not matched to a gene: 7. The CDR3, as DNA: TGTGCCAGCAGTCCAGGGGGAGCGAGTTCACCCCTCCACTTT. Its translation is CASSPGGASSPLHF.

The V call is TRBV19, the J call TRBJ1-2, with D perhaps matching TRBD1 (5 bases). V was trimmed by 5 bases and J by 4 bases, leaving 20 bases between them. CDR1 and CDR2 from the germline V gene are LNHDA and SQIVND (reference sequence). The CDR3 length is 16 residues. CDR3 sequence reads: CASSGFGPGNSYGYTF. As DNA, the CDR3 is TGTGCCAGTAGTGGATTCGGCCCAGGGAATAGCTATGGCTACACCTTC.

This clone was seen a handful of times. This sample includes further DNA sequences coding for the same CDR3. The chain combines TRBV5-4 with TRBJ1-5, with 7 nucleotides matching TRBD1. The CDR3 length is 13 residues. Germline values: CDR1 SGHNT, CDR2 YYREEE (reference sequence). With 2 bases clipped from V and 5 bases from J, the junction kept 1 base outside the gene matches. CDR3 nucleotides: TGTGCCAGCAGCTTCGACAGGGATCAGCCCCAGCATTTT. This gives the protein CASSFDRDQPQHF.

Note on this clone: The sample carries other DNA sequences with the same CDR3. The V call is TRBV7-2, the J call TRBJ2-3; D ambiguous. Germline loops: CDR1 SGHTA, CDR2 FQGNSA. V lost 4 bases and J 2 bases, leaving 10 bases between the germline ends. The CDR3 has 14 residues. CDR3 nucleotides: TGTGCCAGCAGCTCCGATGGGTCCACAGATACGCAGTATTTT. As protein: CASSSDGSTDTQYF.

The chain couples TRBV10-2 to TRBJ2-4, with 8 bases that match TRBD1. Per the germline V gene, CDR1 is WSHSY and CDR2 is SAAADI. CDR3 length equals 15 residues. J gave up 1 base and V 8 bases, and 7 bases lay outside the gene matches. This CDR3 reads CASLDRGTAKNIQYF. The CDR3 DNA sequence: TGCGCCAGCCTTGACAGGGGAACGGCCAAAAACATTCAGTACTTC.

The chain couples TRBV11-2 to TRBJ2-7; 11 bases line up with TRBD2. J lost 10 bases, V lost 3 bases, and 11 bases had no gene match. The CDR3 extends over 15 amino acids. Germline V gene data show CDR1 as SGHAT and CDR2 as FQNNGV. CDR3 sequence (DNA): TGTGCCAGCAGCTTCGCCACTACTAGCGGGAGAATTCAGTACTTC. It codes for CASSFATTSGRIQYF.

The genes are TRBV18 and TRBJ1-5; D unclear. Looked up from germline, CDR1 is KGHSH and CDR2 is LQKENI. The CDR3 covers 14 residues. V gave up 6 bases and J gave up 1 base, with 10 bases separating them. CDR3: CASSRANSNQPQHF. In DNA, the CDR3 is TGTGCCAGCTCCCGGGCCAACAGCAATCAGCCCCAGCATTTT. Looking up the rest from reference TRBV18 and TRBJ1-5 gives the full variable domain: NAGVMQNPRHLVRRRGQEARLRCSPMKGHSHVYWYRQLPEEGLKFMVYLQKENIIDESGMPKERFSAEFPKEGPSILRIQQVVRGDSAAYFCASSRANSNQPQHFGDGTRLSIL.

This sequence joins TRBV7-3 and TRBJ2-1, with D tentatively TRBD2 (5 bases). The germline gives CDR1 SGHTA, CDR2 FQGTGA. V was cut by 6 bases and J by 7 bases, with 16 bases left in between. The length of the CDR3 is 14 residues. DNA of the CDR3: TGTGCCAGCAGTCCGCCGGGAACTTTAAATGAGCAGTTCTTC. Its translation: CASSPPGTLNEQFF. The full variable domain, its missing parts supplied by reference TRBV7-3 and TRBJ2-1, is GAGVSQTPSNKVTEKGKYVELRCDPISGHTALYWYRQSLGQGPEFLIYFQGTGAADDSGLPNDRFFAVRPEGSVSTLKIQRTERGDSAVYLCASSPPGTLNEQFFGPGTRLTVL.

The rearrangement links TRBV28 to TRBJ1-2; possibly TRBD1 for D (6 bases). The V gene's germline CDR1 is MDHEN and CDR2 SYDVKM. The CDR3 consists of 13 residues. The V gene lost 6 bases and the J gene lost 3 bases, with 11 bases spanning the gap. CDR3 in amino acids: CASSRGSDYGYTF. DNA for the CDR3: TGTGCCAGCAGCAGGGGCAGTGACTATGGCTACACCTTC.

The chain carries TRBV6-5 and TRBJ2-7; D is unresolved. Looked up from germline, CDR1 is MNHEY and CDR2 is SVGAGI. There are 15 residues in the CDR3. V was pared by 0 bases and J by 3 bases, with 12 bases between. CDR3: CASSYSRDLDYEQYF. CDR3 coding DNA: TGTGCCAGCAGTTACTCGCGCGACCTGGACTACGAGCAGTACTTC.

The chain joins TRBV6-1 to TRBJ1-5; D possibly corresponds to TRBD1 (6 bases). Trimming cost V 7 bases and J 7 bases, with 14 bases left between them. CDR1 is MNHNS, CDR2 SASEGT, per germline. The CDR3 consists of 13 residues. This CDR3 reads CASTQGLGQPQHF. The DNA for the CDR3 is TGTGCCAGCACCCAGGGGTTGGGGCAGCCCCAGCATTTT.

The J gene is TRBJ2-3, the V gene TRBV5-8; perhaps TRBD1 as D (6 bases). The CDR3 totals 16 residues. V was cut by 2 bases and J by 4 bases, with 17 bases left in between. Germline V gene sequence: CDR1 SGHTS, CDR2 YDEGEE. This CDR3 reads CASSFGGRGGPDTQYF. In nucleotides, the CDR3 is TGTGCCAGCAGCTTCGGCGGACGTGGGGGCCCAGATACGCAGTATTTT. The whole variable domain, remainder taken from reference TRBV5-8 and TRBJ2-3, is EAGVTQSPTHLIKTRGQQATLRCSPISGHTSVYWYQQALGLGLQFLLWYDEGEERNRGNFPPRFSGRQFPNYSSELNVNALELEDSALYLCASSFGGRGGPDTQYFGPGTRLTVL.

The chain recombines TRBV9 with TRBJ2-1; 9 nucleotides match TRBD2. The V gene's germline CDR1 is SGDLS and CDR2 YYNGEE. The J segment lost 5 bases and the V segment lost 5 bases, leaving 11 bases of the junction unmatched. The CDR3 extends over 16 amino acids. CDR3 nucleotides: TGTGCCAGCAGTCGAAATCCGGGACTAGCAAACAATGAGCAGTTCTTC. This translates into CASSRNPGLANNEQFF.

Here the CDR3 reads CASSSQTGSYEQYF. The DNA for the CDR3 is TGTGCCAGCAGCTCCCAGACAGGCTCCTACGAGCAGTACTTC. V gene TRBV7-2 combines with J gene TRBJ2-7; perhaps TRBD1 as D (6 bases). There are 14 residues in the CDR3. Germline values: CDR1 SGHTA, CDR2 FQGNSA. Trimming left V 4 bases short and J 0 bases short, with 10 bases between.

The rearrangement joins TRBV30 to TRBJ1-1; the D gene is possibly TRBD1 (5 bases). The CDR3 has 12 residues. With 7 bases removed from V and 1 base from J, the gap between germline ends came to 10 bases. From germline, CDR1 is GTSNPN and CDR2 SVGIG (reference sequence). Here the CDR3 DNA reads TGTGCCTTACGACAGCAGAACACTGAAGCTTTCTTT. Its protein product is CALRQQNTEAFF. The full variable domain, with the rest looked up from reference TRBV30 and TRBJ1-1, is SQTIHQWPATLVQPVGSPLSLECTVEGTSNPNLYWYRQAAGRGLQLLFYSVGIGQISSEVPQNLSASRPQDRQFILSSKKLLLSDSGFYLCALRQQNTEAFFGQGTRLTVV.

The J gene is TRBJ1-4, the V gene TRBV9, with D possibly being TRBD1 (6 bases). CDR3 length: 14 residues. V dropped 3 bases and J dropped 1 base, with 7 bases sitting between them. Per germline, CDR1 SGDLS and CDR2 YYNGEE. DNA for the CDR3: TGTGCCAGCAGCGAACAGGGAACTAATGAAAAACTGTTTTTT. This sequence encodes CASSEQGTNEKLFF.

This chain uses TRBV4-3 with TRBJ1-3; D might be TRBD1 (6 bases). Germline lookup yields CDR1 LGHNA and CDR2 YSLEER. V was trimmed by 1 base and J by 3 bases, leaving 13 bases between them. The CDR3 has 16 residues. CDR3 bases: TGCGCCAGCAGCCAAGTAGCACAGGGTTATGGAAACACCATATATTTT. Encoded protein: CASSQVAQGYGNTIYF.

V and J are TRBV6-5 and TRBJ2-5, with D possibly being TRBD1 or TRBD2 (6 bases each). Trimming took 6 bases from V and 5 from J, leaving 13 bases between them. From germline, CDR1 is MNHEY and CDR2 SVGAGI. CDR3 size: 13 residues. CDR3 sequence: CASRMTGGETQYF. The CDR3 DNA reads TGTGCCAGCAGAATGACAGGAGGGGAGACCCAGTACTTC.

The chain couples TRBV10-1 to TRBJ2-7, with D possibly matching TRBD1 (6 bases). This CDR3 has 12 amino acids. Germline V gives CDR1 WNHNN, CDR2 SYGVQD (reference sequence). The V end lost 2 bases, the J end lost 6 bases, and 8 bases lay between the germline ends. The CDR3 reads CASSEQGSEQYF. As DNA, the CDR3 is TGCGCCAGCAGTGAGCAGGGGTCCGAGCAGTACTTC.

Concerning this clone: At the DNA level, this CDR3 is encoded by other sequences in the same sample as well. The gene calls are TRBV9 and TRBJ2-3; D possibly corresponds to TRBD1 (6 bases). The CDR3 is 14 amino acids. V shed 4 bases and J shed 1 base, with 10 bases lying between them. Germline V CDR1 and CDR2: SGDLS, YYNGEE. The CDR3 protein is CASSPRTGTDTQYF. The CDR3 DNA is TGTGCCAGCAGCCCCCGGACAGGCACAGATACGCAGTATTTT.

The CDR3 coding sequence is TGTGCCAGTAGTATCCTAGCGGGAGGGGGTACGCAGTATTTT. It specifies CASSILAGGGTQYF. This chain joins TRBV19 and TRBJ2-3, with 12 nucleotides matching TRBD2. The CDR3 runs to 14 residues. The V gene's germline CDR1 is LNHDA and CDR2 SQIVND (reference sequence). J was trimmed by 8 bases and V by 3 bases; bases with no gene match: 3.

This clone was observed a single time. The V gene is TRBV29-1, the J gene TRBJ2-1; the match to TRBD2 covers 10 bases. Germline V CDR1 and CDR2: SQVTM, ANQGSEA. V trimming: 7 bases; J trimming: 4 bases; junction bases outside the gene matches: 13. The CDR3 totals 16 residues. The DNA of the CDR3 is TGCAGCGCCCCGAAACTTAGCGGGGGGCCTTACAATGAGCAGTTCTTC. Amino acids: CSAPKLSGGPYNEQFF.

The DNA for the CDR3 is TGTGCCAGCTCATCCGGCAGACAGGTAGAGACCCAGTACTTC. This sequence encodes CASSSGRQVETQYF. The chain joins TRBV19 to TRBJ2-5; TRBD1 is a possible D gene (6 bases). V lost 9 bases and J lost 4, with 18 bases in between. Germline CDR1 reads LNHDA; CDR2 reads SQIVND (reference sequence). This CDR3 region has 14 residues.

This clone was picked up one time. This rearrangement joins TRBV30 to TRBJ1-2; D is perhaps TRBD1 (5 bases). The CDR3 length is 14 residues. Looked up from germline, CDR1 is GTSNPN and CDR2 is SVGIG (reference sequence). Deletions cut 2 bases from V and 0 bases from J, with 10 bases between. This CDR3 is CAWSPGPTNYGYTF. CDR3 nucleotide sequence: TGTGCCTGGAGTCCGGGGCCCACTAACTATGGCTACACCTTC.

This clone was recorded a few times. The rearrangement joins TRBV5-1 to TRBJ1-2, with D unresolved. V was clipped by 1 base and J by 7 bases, with 14 bases between them. The CDR3 totals 14 residues. The germline V gene encodes CDR1 SGHRS and CDR2 YFSETQ. CDR3: CASSLLSIESGYTF. The CDR3 DNA sequence: TGCGCCAGCAGCTTGTTGTCCATCGAAAGTGGCTACACCTTC.

The chain couples TRBV4-1 to TRBJ1-4; D gene ambiguous. Germline V lookup: CDR1 MGHRA, CDR2 YSYEKL. The CDR3 is 15 residues long. The V end lost 0 bases, the J end lost 5 bases, and 10 bases lay between the germline ends. CDR3 in amino acids: CASSQDGSGNEKLFF. The CDR3 DNA follows: TGCGCCAGCAGCCAAGACGGTTCCGGGAATGAAAAACTGTTTTTT.

V usage is TRBV30 and J usage is TRBJ1-1, with no clear D. The germline V gene encodes CDR1 GTSNPN and CDR2 SVGIG (reference sequence). The CDR3 runs to 13 residues. V was pared by 2 bases and J by 5 bases, with 12 bases between. The DNA of the CDR3 is TGTGCCTGGAGTACTCGGGGATCGACTGAAGCTTTCTTT. Amino acid sequence: CAWSTRGSTEAFF. Full variable domain (remainder filled in from reference TRBV30 and TRBJ1-1): SQTIHQWPATLVQPVGSPLSLECTVEGTSNPNLYWYRQAAGRGLQLLFYSVGIGQISSEVPQNLSASRPQDRQFILSSKKLLLSDSGFYLCAWSTRGSTEAFFGQGTRLTVV.

The CDR3 loop is CASSLKSGGASYEQYF. CDR3 DNA sequence: TGTGCCAGCAGCTTAAAGAGCGGGGGGGCCTCGTACGAGCAGTACTTC. The rearrangement links TRBV7-2 to TRBJ2-7; 10 nucleotides match TRBD2. V lost 2 bases to trimming and J lost 4 bases; unmatched junction nucleotides: 8. Germline V lookup: CDR1 SGHTA, CDR2 FQGNSA. The CDR3 is 16 residues long. Combining the CDR3 with reference TRBV7-2 and TRBJ2-7 gives the whole variable domain GAGVSQSPSNKVTEKGKDVELRCDPISGHTALYWYRQSLGQGLEFLIYFQGNSAPDKSGLPSDRFSAERTGGSVSTLTIQRTQQEDSAVYLCASSLKSGGASYEQYFGPGTRLTVT.

The chain joins TRBV30 to TRBJ1-5, with no clear D. The CDR3 contains 13 residues. V gave up 5 bases and J gave up 6 bases, with 14 bases separating them. Per germline, CDR1 GTSNPN and CDR2 SVGIG (reference sequence). The CDR3: CAWAPSTAQPQHF. The CDR3 nucleotides are TGTGCCTGGGCTCCTTCTACGGCTCAGCCCCAGCATTTT.